Sequencing of this T cell receptor beta chain was carried out in a study of T cells in Graves' hyperthyroidism and ophthalmopathy. Study-level findings and limits: Model output signaled ophthalmopathy a median approximately 6 months ahead of onset. Separating ophthalmopathy from stable hyperthyroidism was achieved by a 13 V-J model.

What was amplified from RNA transcripts were TCR beta CDR3 regions. The HTBI primer set was used in a first-round RT-PCR of the TCR CDR3. A single record per CDR3 protein comes from TCRdb applying MiXCR to the multiplex PCR reads. The sample shows under 300,000 distinct CDR3 sequences, 13% to 15% of them seen only once. This clonotype occurred a few times. Its cognate antigen is unknown. Each 10 ml fresh peripheral blood draw supplied the PBMCs. Sequencing was performed on blood. The TCR originated in a woman aged 50 to 60 with Graves' hyperthyroidism that later progressed to Graves' ophthalmopathy.

The CDR3 coding sequence is TGCGCCAGCAGCTCCAGTACTGAAAAGACGACCCAGTACTTC. Translated, it gives CASSSSTEKTTQYF. The chain combines TRBV5-1 with TRBJ2-5; no clear D gene. The V end was cut by 3 bases, the J end by 7 bases, with 16 bases between. This CDR3 has 14 residues. CDR1 and CDR2 from the germline V gene are SGHRS and YFSETQ.